Following are 30 T cell receptor beta chains from one sample sequenced in a study of OX40 agonist ivuxolimab in advanced cancers. The repertoire was sequenced with immunoSEQ multiplex PCR; TCRdb's copy has only in-frame clones and lacks some. The sample carries about 30,000 clones, 60% to 85% recorded once. This sample comprised CD4+ or CD8+ T cells sorted from blood, obtained in a trial of the OX40 agonist ivuxolimab. The receptor set was obtained from an adult with an advanced solid tumor such as melanoma, head and neck, liver or kidney cancer.

The V and J genes are TRBV29-1 and TRBJ1-2; 7 bases line up with TRBD1. The germline V gene has CDR1 SQVTM and CDR2 ANQGSEA. The CDR3 extends over 16 amino acids. Unmatched junction bases numbered 18, after V lost 7 bases and J lost 4 bases. DNA for the CDR3: TGCAGCGCCCCGTTGTGGAGGGGGCTGTCTATCTATGGCTACACCTTC. This encodes CSAPLWRGLSIYGYTF.

This clone was seen a handful of times. V gene TRBV11-3 combines with J gene TRBJ2-7, with D unclear. This CDR3 contains 11 residues. CDR1 is SGHNT and CDR2 is YENEEA in the germline V gene. V gave up 4 bases and J gave up 7 bases, with 8 bases separating them. The CDR3 region is CASSSGFEQYF. CDR3 sequence (DNA): TGTGCCAGCAGCTCTGGTTTTGAGCAGTACTTC.

This chain uses TRBV28 with TRBJ1-6; no clear D gene. V was pared by 3 bases and J by 2 bases, with 8 bases between. This CDR3 is built from 15 residues. Germline CDR1 and CDR2: MDHEN and SYDVKM. This CDR3 is CASSLVTAYNSPLHF. CDR3 DNA: TGTGCCAGCAGTTTGGTAACAGCCTATAATTCACCCCTCCACTTT. The full variable domain, rest sourced from reference TRBV28 and TRBJ1-6, is DVKVTQSSRYLVKRTGEKVFLECVQDMDHENMFWYRQDPGLGLRLIYFSYDVKMKEKGDIPEGYSVSREKKERFSLILESASTNQTSMYLCASSLVTAYNSPLHFGNGTRLTVT.

This chain links TRBV5-1 with TRBJ2-2; 8 positions agree with TRBD1. J gave up 0 bases and V 6 bases, and 7 bases lay outside the gene matches. Germline CDR1 reads SGHRS; CDR2 reads YFSETQ. The CDR3 extends over 16 amino acids. CDR3 in DNA: TGCGCCAGCATCCTTGGGACAGGAGCGAACACCGGGGAGCTGTTTTTT. It codes for CASILGTGANTGELFF.

The chain combines TRBV11-2 with TRBJ2-7; tentatively, D is TRBD1 (5 bases). Germline V gene data show CDR1 as SGHAT and CDR2 as FQNNGV. V shed 1 base and J shed 3 bases, with 19 bases lying between them. CDR3 length equals 17 residues. The CDR3 DNA reads TGTGCCAGCAGCTTAGCCGCAAGTGTTCAGGGTATCTACGAGCAGTACTTC. This sequence encodes CASSLAASVQGIYEQYF.

This clone was seen only once. This chain connects TRBV10-3 to TRBJ1-6; D not resolved. This CDR3 comprises 13 residues. Germline CDR1 reads ENHRY; CDR2 reads SYGVKD. Trimming took off 6 bases at V and 8 bases at J, with 11 bases between the two ends. The CDR3 DNA is TGTGCCATCAGGAGGGTCCCGGATTCACCCCTCCACTTT. Its translation: CAIRRVPDSPLHF.

The chain joins TRBV9 to TRBJ1-2; no clear D gene. The germline V gene has CDR1 SGDLS and CDR2 YYNGEE. V gave up 0 bases and J gave up 4 bases, with 10 bases separating them. CDR3 length: 14 amino acids. The CDR3 sequence is CASSVVPEGYGYTF. The CDR3 DNA follows: TGTGCCAGCAGCGTAGTGCCGGAAGGCTATGGCTACACCTTC.

In this sample, this clone turned up once. The chain carries TRBV11-1 and TRBJ2-5; unclear D gene. Trimming took off 3 bases at V and 5 bases at J, with 10 bases between the two ends. Germline lookup yields CDR1 SGHAT and CDR2 FQDESV (reference sequence). The CDR3 totals 13 residues. The CDR3 spells CASSFRGAETQYF. In nucleotides, the CDR3 is TGTGCCAGCAGCTTTAGAGGCGCTGAGACCCAGTACTTC.

This chain connects TRBV10-3 to TRBJ1-5, with a possible D match to TRBD1 (5 bases). Trimming took 5 bases from V and 7 from J, leaving 12 bases between them. Germline V gene data show CDR1 as ENHRY and CDR2 as SYGVKD. This CDR3 is 13 amino acids long. CDR3 region: CAISTDSFQPQHF. CDR3 in DNA: TGTGCCATCAGTACCGACAGTTTCCAGCCCCAGCATTTT.

V is TRBV5-1 and J is TRBJ1-3; 8 bases are a match to TRBD1. V was clipped by 0 bases and J by 0 bases; unmatched bases: 8. Germline V gene data show CDR1 as SGHRS and CDR2 as YFSETQ. The CDR3 is 18 residues long. The CDR3 sequence is CASSLGQGMALSGNTIYF. CDR3 bases: TGCGCCAGCAGCTTGGGACAGGGGATGGCCCTCTCTGGAAACACCATATATTTT. Supplemented by reference TRBV5-1 and TRBJ1-3, the full variable domain reads KAGVTQTPRYLIKTRGQQVTLSCSPISGHRSVSWYQQTPGQGLQFLFEYFSETQRNKGNFPGRFSGRQFSNSRSEMNVSTLELGDSALYLCASSLGQGMALSGNTIYFGEGSWLTVV.

The chain has TRBV6-5 and TRBJ2-2, with D possibly being TRBD1 (6 bases). Germline V lookup: CDR1 MNHEY, CDR2 SVGAGI. The CDR3 has 15 amino acids. V was cut by 3 bases and J by 8 bases, with 16 bases left in between. The CDR3 DNA reads TGTGCCAGCAGTTATGGGGGCAGGGTGACTGGGGAGCTGTTTTTT. Translating gives CASSYGGRVTGELFF.

The chain uses TRBV5-5 and TRBJ2-5; D perhaps matches TRBD1 (6 bases). The germline V and J ends were trimmed by 3 bases and 1 base, with 22 bases remaining between them. Per germline, CDR1 SGHKS and CDR2 YYEKEE (reference sequence). This CDR3 region has 18 residues. The CDR3 loop is CASSSIWTQGWGQETQYF. CDR3 in DNA: TGTGCCAGCAGCTCGATTTGGACACAGGGTTGGGGCCAAGAGACCCAGTACTTC.

V gene TRBV9 combines with J gene TRBJ2-3, with TRBD2 matching 12 bases. The CDR3 totals 16 residues. The trim removed 3 bases at V and 7 bases at J, leaving 9 bases unmatched. Germline V gene sequence: CDR1 SGDLS, CDR2 YYNGEE. The CDR3 is CASSAPASGGAYTQYF. The CDR3 DNA reads as TGTGCCAGCAGCGCCCCGGCTAGCGGGGGGGCCTATACGCAGTATTTT.

This sequence joins TRBV5-1 and TRBJ2-2; 10 bases fit TRBD1. CDR1 SGHRS and CDR2 YFSETQ come from the germline V gene. The length of the CDR3 is 15 residues. The ends lost 4 bases at V and 6 bases at J; junction bases unmatched: 6. CDR3 amino acids: CASSAWDRGPGELFF. The CDR3 nucleotides read TGCGCCAGCAGCGCATGGGACAGGGGCCCCGGGGAGCTGTTTTTT. The entire variable domain, with the rest obtained from reference TRBV5-1 and TRBJ2-2, is as follows: KAGVTQTPRYLIKTRGQQVTLSCSPISGHRSVSWYQQTPGQGLQFLFEYFSETQRNKGNFPGRFSGRQFSNSRSEMNVSTLELGDSALYLCASSAWDRGPGELFFGEGSRLTVL.

This clone was seen only once. V and J are TRBV6-1 and TRBJ2-3; D possibly corresponds to TRBD2 (6 bases). Trimming cost V 6 bases and J 0 bases, with 13 bases left between them. This CDR3 spans 15 amino acids. Germline lookup yields CDR1 MNHNS and CDR2 SASEGT. The CDR3 protein is CASRKLAGSTDTQYF. The DNA for the CDR3 is TGTGCCAGCAGAAAACTAGCAGGAAGCACAGATACGCAGTATTTT.

The rearrangement links TRBV5-6 to TRBJ1-1, with 12 bases that match TRBD1. Germline CDR1 reads SGHDT; CDR2 reads YYEEEE. The CDR3 consists of 13 residues. Germline trimming cut 4 bases from V and 8 bases from J; bases unmatched to any gene: 3. CDR3 protein: CASSRDRGLEAFF. The CDR3 DNA reads TGTGCCAGCAGCCGGGACAGGGGGCTGGAAGCTTTCTTT.

J is TRBJ1-1 and V is TRBV15; 9 bases fit TRBD1. Germline V gene lookup returns CDR1 LNHNV and CDR2 YYDKDF (reference sequence). V lost 2 bases, J lost 4 bases, and 5 bases stayed unmatched. This CDR3 has 15 residues. CDR3 nucleotides: TGTGCCACCAGCAGAAGGGGACAGGGTGGCACTGAAGCTTTCTTT. Amino acids: CATSRRGQGGTEAFF.

The V gene is TRBV5-1, the J gene TRBJ2-2; D gene uncertain. The CDR3 contains 13 residues. Looked up from germline, CDR1 is SGHRS and CDR2 is YFSETQ. With 0 bases removed from V and 7 bases from J, the gap between germline ends came to 7 bases. The CDR3 is CASSLADIGELFF. Here the CDR3 DNA reads TGCGCCAGCAGCTTGGCCGATATCGGGGAGCTGTTTTTT.

The chain combines TRBV30 with TRBJ1-2; D not resolved. The CDR3 totals 12 residues. V lost 0 bases and J 8 bases, leaving 10 bases between the germline ends. Germline lookup yields CDR1 GTSNPN and CDR2 SVGIG (reference sequence). The CDR3 DNA sequence: TGTGCCTGGAGTGTACTTTATGGGGGCTACACCTTC. Its translation: CAWSVLYGGYTF.

This chain uses TRBV7-9 with TRBJ1-1; the D gene is possibly TRBD1 (5 bases). This CDR3 region has 13 residues. Germline V lookup: CDR1 SEHNR, CDR2 FQNEAQ (reference sequence). The V end lost 1 base, the J end lost 7 bases, and 10 bases lay between the germline ends. Here the CDR3 reads CASSLDGAIEAFF. As DNA, the CDR3 is TGTGCCAGCAGCTTAGACGGGGCCATTGAAGCTTTCTTT. Looking up the rest from reference TRBV7-9 and TRBJ1-1 gives the full variable domain: DTGVSQNPRHKITKRGQNVTFRCDPISEHNRLYWYRQTLGQGPEFLTYFQNEAQLEKSRLLSDRFSAERPKGSFSTLEIQRTEQGDSAMYLCASSLDGAIEAFFGQGTRLTVV.

This clone appeared a few times. Other DNA sequences within the sample encode an identical CDR3. This chain links TRBV30 with TRBJ2-7, with 7 bases lining up with TRBD1. The CDR3 is 13 residues long. The J segment lost 12 bases and the V segment lost 3 bases, leaving 14 bases of the junction unmatched. Germline values: CDR1 GTSNPN, CDR2 SVGIG (reference sequence). This CDR3 reads CAWRNVPGQRAYF. The CDR3 coding sequence is TGTGCCTGGAGAAACGTCCCGGGACAGCGAGCGTACTTC.

The V and J genes are TRBV29-1 and TRBJ2-5; 8 positions match TRBD1. The J call may be wrong; the DNA end is better matched by TRBJ2-7. Germline values: CDR1 SQVTM, CDR2 ANQGSEA. There are 12 residues in the CDR3. CDR3 sequence (DNA): TGCAGCGCCGGACAGGGCGCCTACGAGCAGTACTTC. As protein: CSAGQGAYEQYF.

The V and J genes are TRBV6-6 and TRBJ1-5; TRBD1 agrees at 7 bases. V was clipped by 8 bases and J by 0 bases; unmatched bases: 10. CDR3 length: 16 amino acids. In germline, CDR1 is MNHNY, CDR2 SVGAGI (reference sequence). The DNA of the CDR3 is TGTGCCAGCTCCCCGGGACAGATTTATAGCAATCAGCCCCAGCATTTT. Protein: CASSPGQIYSNQPQHF.

This sequence joins TRBV28 and TRBJ2-6, with D perhaps assigned TRBD1 or TRBD2 (6 bases each). Trimming took 6 bases from V and 3 from J, leaving 18 bases between them. The germline V gene has CDR1 MDHEN and CDR2 SYDVKM. The CDR3 sequence is 17 residues long. The CDR3 here is CASRPRGGLGGANVLTF. The DNA for the CDR3 is TGTGCCAGCAGGCCCAGGGGAGGTTTAGGTGGGGCCAACGTCCTGACTTTC.

The CDR3 reads CASSYSTRGSGGYTF. The CDR3 DNA reads TGTGCCAGCAGTTACTCGACGCGGGGCTCAGGTGGCTACACCTTC. The chain employs TRBV6-5 and TRBJ1-2; D perhaps matches TRBD1 (5 bases). Germline V lookup: CDR1 MNHEY, CDR2 SVGAGI. V gave up 0 bases and J gave up 7 bases, with 15 bases separating them. This CDR3 is built from 15 residues.

DNA for the CDR3: TGCGCCAGCAGAAAAGGGGCGGGGGGGGACTACGAGCAGTACTTC. It codes for CASRKGAGGDYEQYF. J is TRBJ2-7 and V is TRBV10-2; TRBD2 agrees at 9 bases. Germline trimming cut 6 bases from V and 3 bases from J; bases unmatched to any gene: 9. This CDR3 is built from 15 residues. Germline V lookup: CDR1 WSHSY, CDR2 SAAADI.

The chain couples TRBV19 to TRBJ1-6; 7 positions match TRBD1. Germline values: CDR1 LNHDA, CDR2 SQIVND (reference sequence). The V segment lost 3 bases and the J segment 9 bases; nucleotides outside the gene matches: 11. This CDR3 is built from 16 residues. The CDR3: CASSMSGGGYGSPLHF. Written as DNA, the CDR3 is TGTGCCAGTAGTATGTCTGGAGGGGGCTACGGTTCACCCCTCCACTTT.

This clone came up once. V usage is TRBV7-2 and J usage is TRBJ1-6; D is unresolved. This CDR3 is 14 amino acids long. V lost 4 bases and J lost 10, with 14 bases in between. The V gene's germline CDR1 is SGHTA and CDR2 FQGNSA. The CDR3 DNA reads TGTGCCAGCAGCTCCCCAGGCAGGCGGTCACCCCTCCACTTT. Protein: CASSSPGRRSPLHF. Complete variable domain (other parts from reference TRBV7-2 and TRBJ1-6): GAGVSQSPSNKVTEKGKDVELRCDPISGHTALYWYRQSLGQGLEFLIYFQGNSAPDKSGLPSDRFSAERTGGSVSTLTIQRTQQEDSAVYLCASSSPGRRSPLHFGNGTRLTVT.

The rearrangement uses TRBV6-6 and TRBJ2-4; 8 bases agree with TRBD1. V shed 5 bases, J shed 1 base, and the junction held 1 base outside the gene matches. This CDR3 contains 14 residues. Germline V lookup: CDR1 MNHNY, CDR2 SVGAGI (reference sequence). The chain's CDR3 is CASSGQGAKNIQYF. CDR3 nucleotide sequence: TGTGCCAGCAGTGGACAGGGTGCCAAAAACATTCAGTACTTC.

This chain links TRBV7-3 with TRBJ1-6; D is uncertain. The CDR3 covers 15 residues. Germline V gene sequence: CDR1 SGHTA, CDR2 FQGTGA. Trimming took off 5 bases at V and 7 bases at J, with 15 bases between the two ends. The CDR3 nucleotides read TGTGCCAGCAGCCCCACGGACGAATTGAATTCACCCCTCCACTTT. Its translation: CASSPTDELNSPLHF.